Listed here is a single T cell receptor beta chain. The data were taken from a study of shared clonotypes between healthy human individuals. It was across several immunoSEQ plates that each subset's genomic DNA was evenly split. The table came from immunoSEQ multiplex PCR; TCRdb's copy has only in-frame clones and leaves some out. The table has about 1.5 million clones, about 98% seen once. The V end was cut by 5 bases, the J end by 3 bases, with 12 bases between. The CDR3 is 14 residues long. The V gene's germline CDR1 is MNHEY and CDR2 SVGAGI. The healthy adult donors were HIV-negative and reported no recent acute infections or vaccinations. Investigators divided CD4+ cells into CD45RA+ naive and CD45RA-negative memory subsets.

V gene TRBV6-5 combines with J gene TRBJ2-3; D is unresolved. The clonotype originates from a man aged 25 to 40 in good health. Sequenced material: naive CD4+ T cells sorted from blood. The sample's subset: CD45RA+ positively selected. The CDR3 nucleotides are TGTGCCAGCAGTAACATCGCGATGACAGATACGCAGTATTTT. Residues: CASSNIAMTDTQYF.